Below are 18 T cell receptor beta chains sequenced from a single sample in a study of blood T cell repertoires in COVID-19. Using immunoSEQ multiplex PCR, the repertoire was profiled, and TCRdb retains in-frame clones only, with some absent. This table has more than 80,000 clones, 75% to 90% appearing once. Sequenced sample: peripheral blood. The receptor set was obtained from a woman of 80 years or more with active or convalescent COVID-19.

J is TRBJ2-1 and V is TRBV2, with D possibly matching TRBD2 (6 bases). This CDR3 has 14 amino acids. CDR1 is SNHLY, CDR2 FYNNEI, per germline. Trimming left V 7 bases short and J 2 bases short, with 12 bases between. CDR3 sequence (DNA): TGTGCCAGCAATCGGTGGGGGGCCTACAATGAGCAGTTCTTC. Translation gives CASNRWGAYNEQFF.

The chain carries TRBV18 and TRBJ2-1, with D unclear. CDR3 length equals 14 residues. V gave up 6 bases and J gave up 4 bases, with 13 bases separating them. The germline V gene encodes CDR1 KGHSH and CDR2 LQKENI. The CDR3 region is CASSSNPGYNEQFF. CDR3 nucleotides: TGTGCCAGCTCGTCGAATCCCGGGTACAATGAGCAGTTCTTC.

The chain couples TRBV18 to TRBJ2-3, with a weak D call TRBD2 (7 bases). Trimming stripped 7 bases from V and 6 bases from J, with 14 bases between. The CDR3 length is 13 residues. Germline values: CDR1 KGHSH, CDR2 LQKENI. Here the CDR3 reads CASLPGGRDTQYF. The CDR3 DNA reads as TGTGCCAGCTTGCCGGGGGGCCGGGATACGCAGTATTTT.

This sequence joins TRBV2 and TRBJ2-1, with 12 bases that match TRBD2. The CDR3 covers 17 residues. CDR1 and CDR2 from the germline V gene are SNHLY and FYNNEI. V shed 2 bases, J shed 3 bases, and the junction held 5 bases outside the gene matches. CDR3 DNA: TGTGCCAGCAGTGAATATGGGACTAGCGGGTTCTACAATGAGCAGTTCTTC. Translating it yields CASSEYGTSGFYNEQFF.

J is TRBJ1-2 and V is TRBV4-3, with D possibly being TRBD1 (5 bases). Per the germline V gene, CDR1 is LGHNA and CDR2 is YSLEER. This CDR3 has 14 amino acids. V was cut by 1 base and J by 6 bases, with 12 bases left in between. CDR3 nucleotide sequence: TGCGCCAGCAGCCAAGTAGGAGGGGTGGATGGCTACACCTTC. It codes for CASSQVGGVDGYTF.

V is TRBV9 and J is TRBJ2-1, with TRBD2 identical over 8 bases. The CDR3 contains 14 residues. Looked up from germline, CDR1 is SGDLS and CDR2 is YYNGEE. V lost 3 bases to trimming and J lost 4 bases; unmatched junction nucleotides: 3. The CDR3, as DNA: TGTGCCAGCAGCGCCCGGGGGGGGTACAATGAGCAGTTCTTC. Its translation: CASSARGGYNEQFF.

The rearrangement links TRBV9 to TRBJ2-1; 8 nucleotides match TRBD2. This CDR3 is built from 15 residues. The ends lost 0 bases at V and 4 bases at J; junction bases unmatched: 3. Germline V gives CDR1 SGDLS, CDR2 YYNGEE. CDR3 sequence: CASSVDSGRYNEQFF. The CDR3 nucleotides read TGTGCCAGCAGCGTAGACAGCGGGAGATACAATGAGCAGTTCTTC.

The gene calls are TRBV5-1 and TRBJ2-3; 10 nucleotides line up with TRBD2. J was trimmed by 1 base and V by 2 bases; bases with no gene match: 1. The CDR3 covers 15 residues. CDR1 SGHRS and CDR2 YFSETQ come from the germline V gene. CDR3 DNA: TGCGCCAGCAGCTTAGGGACTAGCGGCACAGATACGCAGTATTTT. Protein: CASSLGTSGTDTQYF. Combining the CDR3 with reference TRBV5-1 and TRBJ2-3 gives the whole variable domain KAGVTQTPRYLIKTRGQQVTLSCSPISGHRSVSWYQQTPGQGLQFLFEYFSETQRNKGNFPGRFSGRQFSNSRSEMNVSTLELGDSALYLCASSLGTSGTDTQYFGPGTRLTVL.

This chain joins TRBV29-1 and TRBJ2-5; possibly TRBD1 for D (6 bases). This CDR3 region has 13 residues. Germline CDR1 and CDR2: SQVTM and ANQGSEA. With 1 base removed from V and 2 bases from J, the gap between germline ends came to 8 bases. The CDR3 DNA sequence: TGCAGCGTTGAAGCAACAGGGCAAGAGACCCAGTACTTC. It specifies CSVEATGQETQYF. The variable domain in full, completed from reference TRBV29-1 and TRBJ2-5, reads SAVISQKPSRDICQRGTSLTIQCQVDSQVTMMFWYRQQPGQSLTLIATANQGSEATYESGFVIDKFPISRPNLTFSTLTVSNMSPEDSSIYLCSVEATGQETQYFGPGTRLLVL.

The rearrangement links TRBV28 to TRBJ1-4, with 9 nucleotides matching TRBD1. The ends lost 4 bases at V and 8 bases at J; junction bases unmatched: 8. CDR3 length: 15 amino acids. Germline V CDR1 and CDR2: MDHEN, SYDVKM. CDR3 protein: CASSSSGTGREKLFF. DNA of the CDR3: TGTGCCAGCAGTTCTTCCGGGACAGGGCGGGAAAAACTGTTTTTT.

In its sample, this clone was seen a few times. The V call is TRBV27, the J call TRBJ1-6; D is perhaps TRBD1 (5 bases). This CDR3 contains 16 residues. V lost 2 bases to trimming and J lost 7 bases, with 15 bases between them. The V gene's germline CDR1 is MNHEY and CDR2 SMNVEV (reference sequence). The CDR3 nucleotides read TGTGCCAGCAGTTTAAGTGGGGCCGGGTGGAATTCACCCCTCCACTTT. This sequence encodes CASSLSGAGWNSPLHF.

V usage is TRBV19 and J usage is TRBJ2-7, with 10 bases that match TRBD2. The germline gives CDR1 LNHDA, CDR2 SQIVND (reference sequence). The CDR3 runs to 15 residues. V trimming: 1 base; J trimming: 5 bases; junction bases outside the gene matches: 5. This chain's CDR3 is CASSIVSSGSDEQYF. CDR3 in DNA: TGTGCCAGTAGTATAGTGTCTAGCGGGAGTGACGAGCAGTACTTC.

The chain has TRBV4-3 and TRBJ1-6; tentatively, D is TRBD1 (5 bases). The CDR3 contains 15 residues. Germline V gene data show CDR1 as LGHNA and CDR2 as YSLEER. V lost 0 bases and J lost 6, with 9 bases in between. The CDR3: CASSQDQGLNSPLHF. The CDR3, as DNA: TGCGCCAGCAGCCAAGACCAGGGTCTTAATTCACCCCTCCACTTT.

The chain couples TRBV4-1 to TRBJ2-6; D gene ambiguous. Germline V gives CDR1 MGHRA, CDR2 YSYEKL. The CDR3 covers 14 residues. Trimming removed 7 bases at V and 0 bases at J, with 7 bases between. In nucleotides, the CDR3 is TGCGCCAGCACACCTACCTCTGGGGCCAACGTCCTGACTTTC. This codes for CASTPTSGANVLTF.

The chain couples TRBV19 to TRBJ1-3; D uncertain. The CDR3 contains 14 residues. V shed 1 base and J shed 4 bases, with 8 bases lying between them. From germline, CDR1 is LNHDA and CDR2 SQIVND (reference sequence). The CDR3 loop is CASSIGAGGNTIYF. CDR3 nucleotide sequence: TGTGCCAGTAGTATAGGTGCGGGGGGAAACACCATATATTTT.

The rearrangement joins TRBV28 to TRBJ2-7; D is possibly TRBD1 (6 bases). The V end lost 6 bases, the J end lost 4 bases, and 13 bases lay between the germline ends. The CDR3 consists of 13 residues. Germline CDR1 and CDR2: MDHEN and SYDVKM. The CDR3 DNA sequence: TGTGCCAGCAGACAGGGAGTATTGTACGAGCAGTACTTC. Its translation: CASRQGVLYEQYF. The full variable domain, in which reference TRBV28 and TRBJ2-7 provide the parts outside the CDR3, is DVKVTQSSRYLVKRTGEKVFLECVQDMDHENMFWYRQDPGLGLRLIYFSYDVKMKEKGDIPEGYSVSREKKERFSLILESASTNQTSMYLCASRQGVLYEQYFGPGTRLTVT.

The chain uses TRBV7-9 and TRBJ2-7; unclear D gene. CDR3 length: 15 residues. Trimming removed 6 bases at V and 5 bases at J, with 20 bases between. Per the germline V gene, CDR1 is SEHNR and CDR2 is FQNEAQ (reference sequence). The CDR3 DNA follows: TGTGCCAGCAGGCCAAGTGGAGCCACACGGCACGAGCAGTACTTC. Translation gives CASRPSGATRHEQYF.

The chain is built from TRBV28 and TRBJ1-4; weak D call: TRBD1 (6 bases). V dropped 6 bases and J dropped 4 bases, with 12 bases sitting between them. The length of the CDR3 is 14 residues. Germline loops: CDR1 MDHEN, CDR2 SYDVKM. The CDR3 coding sequence is TGTGCCAGCAGCTCAGGGGCGATTAATGAAAAACTGTTTTTT. Its translation is CASSSGAINEKLFF. The complete variable domain, with remaining parts taken from reference TRBV28 and TRBJ1-4, reads DVKVTQSSRYLVKRTGEKVFLECVQDMDHENMFWYRQDPGLGLRLIYFSYDVKMKEKGDIPEGYSVSREKKERFSLILESASTNQTSMYLCASSSGAINEKLFFGSGTQLSVL.